This T cell receptor (beta chain) was captured by sequencing in a study of cytomegalovirus exposure and HLA in healthy donors. This CDR3 is 18 amino acids long. Trimming shortened V by 3 bases and J by 6 bases, and 23 bases separated the two germline ends. In germline, CDR1 is MGHDK, CDR2 SYGVNS. Primers for the PCR totalled 60 Vbeta and 13 Jbeta. Method: immunoSEQ multiplex PCR; TCRdb's copy keeps in-frame clones and lacks some. The data hold more than 120,000 clones, with 75% to 90% observed a single time. Material: PBMCs. This clonotype was sampled from a woman aged 30 to 39 in good health and CMV-seronegative. This sequence joins TRBV25-1 and TRBJ2-2, with TRBD2 as a possible D gene (5 bases). The CDR3 bases are TGTGCCAGCAGTGACCGGCAGGCCCGAACGGGAACACCCGGGGAGCTGTTTTTT. Protein: CASSDRQARTGTPGELFF.